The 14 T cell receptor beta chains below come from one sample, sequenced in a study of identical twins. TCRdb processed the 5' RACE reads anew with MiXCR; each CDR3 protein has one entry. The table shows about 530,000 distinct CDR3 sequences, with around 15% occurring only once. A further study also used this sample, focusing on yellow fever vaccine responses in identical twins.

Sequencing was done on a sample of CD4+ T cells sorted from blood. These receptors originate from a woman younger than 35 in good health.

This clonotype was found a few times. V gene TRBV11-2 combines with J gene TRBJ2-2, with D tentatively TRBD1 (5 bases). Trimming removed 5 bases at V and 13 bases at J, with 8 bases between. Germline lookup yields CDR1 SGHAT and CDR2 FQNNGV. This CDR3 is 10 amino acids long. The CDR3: CASSHDRLFF. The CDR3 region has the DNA TGTGCCAGCAGCCACGACAGGCTGTTTTTT.

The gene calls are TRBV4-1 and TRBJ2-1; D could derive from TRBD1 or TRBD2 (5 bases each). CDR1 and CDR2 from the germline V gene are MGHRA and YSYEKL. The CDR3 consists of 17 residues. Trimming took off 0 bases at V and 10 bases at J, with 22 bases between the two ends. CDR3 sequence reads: CASSQDEVFGGRSEQFF. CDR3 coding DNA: TGCGCCAGCAGCCAAGATGAGGTGTTTGGGGGACGTTCGGAGCAGTTCTTC.

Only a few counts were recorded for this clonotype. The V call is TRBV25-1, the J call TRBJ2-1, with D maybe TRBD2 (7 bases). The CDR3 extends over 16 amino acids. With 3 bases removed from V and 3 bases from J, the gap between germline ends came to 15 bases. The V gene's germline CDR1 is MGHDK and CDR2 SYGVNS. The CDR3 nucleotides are TGTGCCAGCAGTGACAAACAGGGAGGGTTCTACAATGAGCAGTTCTTC. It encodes CASSDKQGGFYNEQFF.

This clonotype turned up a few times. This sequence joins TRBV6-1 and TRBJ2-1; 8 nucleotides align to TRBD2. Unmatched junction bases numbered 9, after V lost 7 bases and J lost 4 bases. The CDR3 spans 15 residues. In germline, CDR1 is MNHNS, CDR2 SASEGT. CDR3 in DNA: TGTGCCAGCAAACGAAGCGGGAGTGGATACAATGAGCAGTTCTTC. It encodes CASKRSGSGYNEQFF.

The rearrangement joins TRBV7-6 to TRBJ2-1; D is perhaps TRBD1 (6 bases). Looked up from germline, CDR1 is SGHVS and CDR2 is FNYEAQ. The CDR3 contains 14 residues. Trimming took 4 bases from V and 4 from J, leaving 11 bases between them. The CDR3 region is CASSSLQGYNEQFF. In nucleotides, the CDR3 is TGTGCCAGCAGCTCCCTACAGGGTTACAATGAGCAGTTCTTC.

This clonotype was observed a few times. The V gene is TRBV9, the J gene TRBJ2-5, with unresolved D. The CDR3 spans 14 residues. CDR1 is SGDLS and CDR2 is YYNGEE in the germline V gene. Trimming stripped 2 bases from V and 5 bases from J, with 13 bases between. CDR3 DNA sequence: TGTGCCAGCAGCGTCACGAATTTAGGGGAGACCCAGTACTTC. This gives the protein CASSVTNLGETQYF.

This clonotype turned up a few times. CDR3 bases: TGCAGTGAGGAAGCGAAGGGTTTTAGCACAGATACGCAGTATTTT. Amino acid sequence: CSEEAKGFSTDTQYF. This chain uses TRBV20-1 with TRBJ2-3; D is uncertain. The CDR3 totals 15 residues. V was cut by 7 bases and J by 0 bases, with 17 bases left in between. From germline, CDR1 is DFQATT and CDR2 SNEGSKA (reference sequence).

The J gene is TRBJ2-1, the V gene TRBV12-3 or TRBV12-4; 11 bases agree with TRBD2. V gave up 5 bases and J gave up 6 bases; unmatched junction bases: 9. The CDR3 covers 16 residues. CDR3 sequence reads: CASSPISGRVLNEQFF. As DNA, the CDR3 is TGTGCCAGCAGTCCCATTAGCGGGAGGGTCCTCAATGAGCAGTTCTTC.

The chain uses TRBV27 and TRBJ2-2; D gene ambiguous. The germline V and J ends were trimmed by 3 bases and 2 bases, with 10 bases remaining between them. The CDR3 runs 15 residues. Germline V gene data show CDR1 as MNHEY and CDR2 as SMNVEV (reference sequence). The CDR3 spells CASSLSRPNTGELFF. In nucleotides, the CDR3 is TGTGCCAGCAGTTTGAGCCGACCTAACACCGGGGAGCTGTTTTTT.

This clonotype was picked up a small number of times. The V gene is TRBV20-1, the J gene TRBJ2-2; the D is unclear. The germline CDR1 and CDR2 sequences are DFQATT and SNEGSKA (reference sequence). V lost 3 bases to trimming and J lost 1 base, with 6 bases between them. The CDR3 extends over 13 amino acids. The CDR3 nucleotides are TGCAGTGCTAGCCCGAAGAACACCGGGGAGCTGTTTTTT. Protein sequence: CSASPKNTGELFF.

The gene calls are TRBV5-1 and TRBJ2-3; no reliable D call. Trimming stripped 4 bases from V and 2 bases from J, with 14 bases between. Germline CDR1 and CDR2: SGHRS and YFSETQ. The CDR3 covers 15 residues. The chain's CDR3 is CASSPDGSHTDTQYF. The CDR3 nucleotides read TGCGCCAGCAGCCCAGACGGGTCCCACACAGATACGCAGTATTTT.

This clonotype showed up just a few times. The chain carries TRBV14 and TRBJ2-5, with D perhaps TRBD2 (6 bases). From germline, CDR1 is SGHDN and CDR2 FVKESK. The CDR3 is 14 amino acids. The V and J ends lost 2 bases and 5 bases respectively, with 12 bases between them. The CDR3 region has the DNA TGTGCCAGCAGCCAACATCGGGGGTCGGAGACCCAGTACTTC. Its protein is CASSQHRGSETQYF.

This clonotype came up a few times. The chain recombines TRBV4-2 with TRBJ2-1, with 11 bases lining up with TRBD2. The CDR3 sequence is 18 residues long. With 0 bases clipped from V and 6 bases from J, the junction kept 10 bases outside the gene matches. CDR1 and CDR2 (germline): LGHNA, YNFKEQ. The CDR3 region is CASSQDSIAGGPRNEQFF. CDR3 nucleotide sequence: TGTGCCAGCAGCCAAGATTCAATAGCGGGAGGGCCACGCAATGAGCAGTTCTTC.

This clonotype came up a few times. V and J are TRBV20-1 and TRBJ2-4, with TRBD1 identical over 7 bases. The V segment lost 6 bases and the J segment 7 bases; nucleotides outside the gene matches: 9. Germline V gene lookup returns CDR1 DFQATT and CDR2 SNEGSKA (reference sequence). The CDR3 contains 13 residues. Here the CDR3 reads CSARDRDGNIQYF. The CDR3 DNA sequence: TGCAGTGCCCGAGACAGGGATGGGAACATTCAGTACTTC.